The 31 T cell receptor beta chains given below trace back to one sample, sequenced in a study of blood T cell repertoires in COVID-19. TCRdb's table, derived via immunoSEQ multiplex PCR, lists solely in-frame clones and lacks some. The sample has some 170,000 clones, around 73% seen once. Sequencing was performed on PBMCs or T cells enriched from blood (not recorded which). The origin of the receptors is a woman in her 50s who had recovered from COVID-19.

The chain recombines TRBV7-3 with TRBJ2-1; 7 nucleotides align to TRBD2. Per germline, CDR1 SGHTA and CDR2 FQGTGA. The CDR3 consists of 15 residues. The V and J ends lost 2 bases and 1 base, in that order; junction bases with no gene match: 2. The CDR3 loop is CASSLFSGSYNEQFF. In DNA form, the CDR3 reads TGTGCCAGCAGCTTATTTAGCGGGTCCTACAATGAGCAGTTCTTC.

V is TRBV6-5 and J is TRBJ2-1; 9 nucleotides align to TRBD2. Germline CDR1 and CDR2: MNHEY and SVGAGI. The CDR3 is made up of 14 amino acids. J gave up 4 bases and V 6 bases, and 4 bases lay outside the gene matches. The chain's CDR3 is CASSTSGRYNEQFF. The CDR3 nucleotides are TGTGCCAGCAGCACGAGCGGGAGGTACAATGAGCAGTTCTTC.

In DNA form, the CDR3 reads TGTGCCAGCAGTTACGGCGGGGGGGACCTCTCCTACGAGCAGTACTTC. Translation gives CASSYGGGDLSYEQYF. This chain connects TRBV6-5 to TRBJ2-7, with TRBD2 identical over 9 bases. The germline V gene has CDR1 MNHEY and CDR2 SVGAGI. Losses at the gene ends were 2 bases for V and 0 bases for J; bases not matched to a gene: 5. This CDR3 is 16 amino acids long.

The chain couples TRBV7-8 to TRBJ2-7; the D is unclear. This CDR3 has 13 amino acids. V was cut by 4 bases and J by 8 bases, with 15 bases left in between. CDR1 is SGHVS and CDR2 is FQNEAQ in the germline V gene. CDR3 protein: CASSSTRVQKQYF. CDR3 in DNA: TGTGCCAGCAGCTCAACCCGGGTTCAGAAGCAGTACTTC. Filled out from reference TRBV7-8 and TRBJ2-7, the complete variable domain reads GAGVSQSPRYKVAKRGQDVALRCDPISGHVSLFWYQQALGQGPEFLTYFQNEAQLDKSGLPSDRFFAERPEGSVSTLKIQRTQQEDSAVYLCASSSTRVQKQYFGPGTRLTVT.

This chain joins TRBV30 and TRBJ2-2; D is perhaps TRBD1 (6 bases). The V end lost 1 base, the J end lost 7 bases, and 7 bases lay between the germline ends. There are 12 residues in the CDR3. Germline CDR1 reads GTSNPN; CDR2 reads SVGIG (reference sequence). CDR3 nucleotide sequence: TGTGCCTGGAGTGAGACAGGCGGGGAGCTGTTTTTT. Translated: CAWSETGGELFF.

The J gene is TRBJ2-1, the V gene TRBV27, with unresolved D. Germline V gives CDR1 MNHEY, CDR2 SMNVEV (reference sequence). Trimming cost V 3 bases and J 0 bases, with 6 bases left between them. This CDR3 contains 14 residues. The chain's CDR3 is CASSLIGSYNEQFF. The CDR3 nucleotides are TGTGCCAGCAGTTTGATCGGCTCCTACAATGAGCAGTTCTTC.

V and J are TRBV19 and TRBJ1-2; TRBD1 matches 7 bases. CDR3 size: 15 residues. Germline lookup yields CDR1 LNHDA and CDR2 SQIVND (reference sequence). J gave up 3 bases and V 7 bases, and 11 bases lay outside the gene matches. CDR3 DNA: TGTGCCAGTACCCCAAGGACAGGCCAATACTATGGCTACACCTTC. It specifies CASTPRTGQYYGYTF.

The genes are TRBV24-1 and TRBJ1-1, with TRBD1 as a possible D gene (6 bases). CDR3 length: 14 residues. V was cut by 6 bases and J by 1 base, with 11 bases left in between. Germline values: CDR1 KGHDR, CDR2 SFDVKD. CDR3 in DNA: TGTGCCACCAGTAGTGGGGGCCAGAACACTGAAGCTTTCTTT. Protein sequence: CATSSGGQNTEAFF.

This clone was observed many times. The V gene is TRBV27, the J gene TRBJ1-2; D possibly corresponds to TRBD1 (6 bases). Per the germline V gene, CDR1 is MNHEY and CDR2 is SMNVEV (reference sequence). The CDR3 is made up of 14 amino acids. Trimming removed 5 bases at V and 3 bases at J, with 13 bases between. The CDR3 bases are TGTGCCAGCAGTAAAACAGGGTCCCACTATGGCTACACCTTC. Its protein product is CASSKTGSHYGYTF.

The chain employs TRBV6-5 and TRBJ1-2; D not certain. This CDR3 spans 12 amino acids. The V gene's germline CDR1 is MNHEY and CDR2 SVGAGI. V was clipped by 4 bases and J by 3 bases, with 6 bases between them. For the CDR3, the DNA is TGTGCCAGCAGTTCGGGGTACTATGGCTACACCTTC. This translates into CASSSGYYGYTF.

Points on this clone: A junction boundary mismatches the germline segment, possibly from a read error. This chain joins TRBV30 and TRBJ2-4, with TRBD2 matching 9 bases. Per the germline V gene, CDR1 is GTSNPN and CDR2 is SVGIG (reference sequence). This CDR3 has 14 amino acids. CDR3 loop: CAWSPGLAENIQYF. As DNA, the CDR3 is TGTGCCTGGAGTCCGGGACTAGCCGAAAACATTCAGTACTTC.

The CDR3 here is CSYRDMNTEAFF. In DNA, the CDR3 is TGCAGCTACAGGGATATGAACACTGAAGCTTTCTTT. The genes are TRBV29-1 and TRBJ1-1; D possibly corresponds to TRBD1 (6 bases). With 8 bases removed from V and 0 bases from J, the gap between germline ends came to 10 bases. Per the germline V gene, CDR1 is SQVTM and CDR2 is ANQGSEA. The CDR3 contains 12 residues.

The gene calls are TRBV29-1 and TRBJ2-1, with TRBD2 identical over 7 bases. V was clipped by 5 bases and J by 4 bases; unmatched bases: 5. The CDR3 covers 13 residues. CDR1 and CDR2 (germline): SQVTM, ANQGSEA. The CDR3 sequence is CSVLRERYNEQFF. The CDR3 DNA follows: TGCAGCGTTTTGCGGGAGAGATACAATGAGCAGTTCTTC.

The rearrangement links TRBV7-2 to TRBJ2-3, with 13 bases matching TRBD2. Trimming took 3 bases from V and 1 from J; bases not matched to a gene: 7. Germline CDR1 and CDR2: SGHTA and FQGNSA. This CDR3 is 18 amino acids long. Here the CDR3 reads CASSLKPGTSGGTDTQYF. The CDR3 coding sequence is TGTGCCAGCAGCTTGAAACCTGGGACTAGCGGGGGCACAGATACGCAGTATTTT.

The J gene is TRBJ2-2, the V gene TRBV7-3; TRBD2 agrees at 7 bases. The CDR3 contains 17 residues. V was clipped by 4 bases and J by 4 bases; unmatched bases: 12. From germline, CDR1 is SGHTA and CDR2 FQGTGA. In DNA form, the CDR3 reads TGTGCCAGCAGCTCCGGGGTGGGGCGGGAGTTCACCGGGGAGCTGTTTTTT. It encodes CASSSGVGREFTGELFF.

This clone has ten or more counts. The chain recombines TRBV27 with TRBJ1-6; TRBD1 might be the D (6 bases). The CDR3 extends over 16 amino acids. Germline V lookup: CDR1 MNHEY, CDR2 SMNVEV (reference sequence). V lost 5 bases and J lost 3, with 14 bases in between. The CDR3 DNA is TGTGCCAGCAGTCCCCGGGGGGCCAACTATAATTCACCCCTCCACTTT. It is translated as CASSPRGANYNSPLHF.

This chain joins TRBV7-8 and TRBJ1-6, with TRBD1 matching 9 bases. Germline-derived CDR1 and CDR2 are SGHVS and FQNEAQ. The CDR3 has 16 amino acids. The junction had 5 bases not matched to a gene; V was cut back by 1 base and J by 7 bases. In DNA form, the CDR3 reads TGTGCCAGCAGCTTAGGGGGGGGACAGGGCAATTCACCCCTCCACTTT. Its translation is CASSLGGGQGNSPLHF.

The chain recombines TRBV3-1 (or the pseudogene TRBV3-2) with TRBJ2-2; D remains unclear. This CDR3 spans 13 amino acids. Trimming removed 4 bases from V and 3 bases from J, with 6 bases in between. Germline CDR1 LGHDT, CDR2 YNNKEL (reference sequence). Here the CDR3 reads CASSLSYTGELFF. The CDR3 bases are TGTGCCAGCAGCCTTTCTTACACCGGGGAGCTGTTTTTT.

The chain uses TRBV28 and TRBJ2-7, with 14 bases that match TRBD2. Germline CDR1 MDHEN, CDR2 SYDVKM. Losses at the gene ends were 3 bases for V and 3 bases for J; bases not matched to a gene: 1. The CDR3 consists of 15 residues. The CDR3 loop is CASSLTSGRGYEQYF. The CDR3 DNA is TGTGCCAGCAGTTTGACTAGCGGGAGGGGCTACGAGCAGTACTTC.

The chain uses TRBV14 and TRBJ2-5; TRBD2 might be the D (5 bases). Germline V CDR1 and CDR2: SGHDN, FVKESK. This CDR3 spans 15 amino acids. Trimming removed 5 bases at V and 5 bases at J, with 18 bases between. CDR3 sequence reads: CASSLMGREVETQYF. DNA of the CDR3: TGTGCCAGCAGCTTGATGGGTCGGGAAGTGGAGACCCAGTACTTC.

This chain links TRBV20-1 with TRBJ1-5; TRBD1 aligns across 9 bases. After removal of 3 bases from V and 1 base from J, the junction contained 4 bases not matched to a gene. This CDR3 spans 15 amino acids. Germline CDR1 reads DFQATT; CDR2 reads SNEGSKA (reference sequence). In DNA, the CDR3 is TGCAGTGCTAGTGCGGGACAGGGAAGCAATCAGCCCCAGCATTTT. This encodes CSASAGQGSNQPQHF.

The chain combines TRBV27 with TRBJ2-1; 8 nucleotides match TRBD2. Per the germline V gene, CDR1 is MNHEY and CDR2 is SMNVEV (reference sequence). The CDR3 is made up of 14 amino acids. The ends lost 3 bases at V and 5 bases at J; junction bases unmatched: 3. The CDR3 protein is CASSFGLADNEQFF. The CDR3 DNA follows: TGTGCCAGCAGTTTCGGACTAGCAGACAATGAGCAGTTCTTC.

This clone is a singleton in its sample. The chain joins TRBV18 to TRBJ1-5; no clear D. The germline CDR1 and CDR2 sequences are KGHSH and LQKENI. Trimming removed 2 bases from V and 5 bases from J, with 13 bases in between. This CDR3 comprises 15 residues. Written as DNA, the CDR3 is TGTGCCAGCTCACCAGGGCAGCCTTTGGATCAGCCCCAGCATTTT. Translation gives CASSPGQPLDQPQHF.

The rearrangement uses TRBV7-6 and TRBJ2-1; 10 bases line up with TRBD1. Germline-derived CDR1 and CDR2 are SGHVS and FNYEAQ. V lost 5 bases and J lost 4; bases outside the gene matches: 8. The CDR3 is 16 residues long. CDR3: CASSPEPGQGYNEQFF. CDR3 bases: TGTGCCAGCAGCCCCGAGCCGGGACAGGGGTACAATGAGCAGTTCTTC.

This chain links TRBV7-2 with TRBJ1-2, with D tentatively TRBD1 (5 bases). Trimming took 5 bases from V and 0 from J, leaving 13 bases between them. Germline lookup yields CDR1 SGHTA and CDR2 FQGNSA. The length of the CDR3 is 15 residues. CDR3 region: CASSPSGLANYGYTF. The CDR3 DNA sequence: TGTGCCAGCAGCCCTTCAGGGTTGGCTAACTATGGCTACACCTTC.

Only a few counts were recorded for this clone. The chain links TRBV5-5 to TRBJ2-7; 7 bases line up with TRBD1. Germline CDR1 is SGHKS and CDR2 is YYEKEE (reference sequence). The ends lost 1 base at V and 0 bases at J; junction bases unmatched: 4. The CDR3 spans 15 residues. CDR3 sequence reads: CASSLRGDSSYEQYF. The CDR3 DNA follows: TGTGCCAGCAGCTTGCGTGGGGACAGCTCCTACGAGCAGTACTTC.

This chain uses TRBV27 with TRBJ2-7, with 7 bases matching TRBD2. Germline CDR1 reads MNHEY; CDR2 reads SMNVEV (reference sequence). The CDR3 sequence is 15 residues long. V lost 4 bases to trimming and J lost 2 bases; unmatched junction nucleotides: 8. In nucleotides, the CDR3 is TGTGCCAGCAGTTCCCCCGCAGCGGGGCCCTACGAGCAGTACTTC. Translation gives CASSSPAAGPYEQYF.

This clone showed up just a few times. V is TRBV7-6 and J is TRBJ2-2; TRBD2 might be the D (6 bases). The germline gives CDR1 SGHVS, CDR2 FNYEAQ. This CDR3 region has 14 residues. The ends were cut back, 5 bases at V and 4 bases at J, with 11 bases in the middle. The CDR3 nucleotides are TGTGCCAGCAGCGGCCGGGACTCCACCGGGGAGCTGTTTTTT. Translating it yields CASSGRDSTGELFF.

This clone showed up just once. Here the CDR3 reads CASSPGQRITGELFF. CDR3 sequence (DNA): TGCGCCAGCAGCCCGGGACAGAGAATCACCGGGGAGCTGTTTTTT. The J gene is TRBJ2-2, the V gene TRBV4-3, with 7 nucleotides matching TRBD1. The CDR3 is 15 residues long. Unmatched junction bases numbered 6, after V lost 4 bases and J lost 4 bases. Germline V gene data show CDR1 as LGHNA and CDR2 as YSLEER.

This rearrangement joins TRBV18 to TRBJ2-3, with 10 bases matching TRBD1. The CDR3 has 15 residues. Unmatched junction bases numbered 1, after V lost 3 bases and J lost 1 base. Germline CDR1 is KGHSH and CDR2 is LQKENI. The CDR3 region is CASSPTGGGTDTQYF. The DNA of the CDR3 is TGTGCCAGCTCACCGACAGGGGGCGGCACAGATACGCAGTATTTT.

The chain joins TRBV6-5 to TRBJ2-2; 8 nucleotides line up with TRBD1. Germline lookup yields CDR1 MNHEY and CDR2 SVGAGI. This CDR3 is built from 15 residues. Losses at the gene ends were 7 bases for V and 1 base for J; bases not matched to a gene: 5. This CDR3 is CASNPGTGNTGELFF. The CDR3 DNA reads as TGTGCCAGCAACCCAGGGACAGGGAACACCGGGGAGCTGTTTTTT.